The T cell receptor beta chain described here comes from a study of cytotoxic CD8 clonotypes in ibrutinib-treated CLL. In the study overall: Patients: more than 10 relapsed/refractory, some 16 treatment-naive, roughly 18 IGHV unmutated. Investigators collected response samples after a median about twelve months of treatment, range 6 to 36.

Researchers set a sequencing depth target of 1 in 200,000 to 1 in 1 million T cells. Repertoires were generated with immunoSEQ multiplex PCR, while TCRdb's copy carries only in-frame clones and drops some. The table has more than 30,000 clones, roughly two thirds seen once. The table lists this clone with a few counts. With 6 bases removed from V and 1 base from J, the gap between germline ends came to 11 bases. In germline, CDR1 is SGHNT, CDR2 YYREEE (reference sequence). The CDR3 length is 14 residues. The receptor was isolated from a human donor with chronic lymphocytic leukemia. V and J are TRBV5-4 and TRBJ1-5, with D hard to call. This sample comprised PBMCs, obtained before ibrutinib treatment. The CDR3 DNA sequence: TGTGCCAGCAAGGATTTTCTAAGCAATCAGCCCCAGCATTTT. This encodes CASKDFLSNQPQHF.